This is a list of T cell receptor beta chains from one sample in a study of cytomegalovirus exposure and HLA in healthy donors. Assay: immunoSEQ multiplex PCR; the TCRdb copy retains only in-frame clones and omits some. Of approximately 140,000 clones in the sample, about 83% were seen once. Input material: PBMCs. The source is a man aged 35-49 years in good health and CMV-seropositive. The CDR3 runs from the conserved cysteine through the conserved F or W. A D gene is named only where the DNA matches it firmly. Size is stated for part of the rows, as once, few or many counts, or as a class when the clone is expanded.

>TRBD1|TRBJ1-2|TRBV4-1|few
CASSQPGTGAAF
TGCGCCAGCAGCCAACCCGGTACAGGGGCGGCCTTC
>TRBD1|TRBJ1-2|TRBV27|.
CASSGPRTPGTEGYTF
TGTGCCAGCAGTGGACCCCGGACTCCCGGGACAGAAGGCTACACCTTC
>.|TRBJ2-1|TRBV7-9|.
CASSNPSGNNEQFF
TGTGCCAGCAGCAACCCATCGGGGAACAATGAGCAGTTCTTC
>.|TRBJ2-7|TRBV6-6|.
CASSSTAEQYF
TGTGCCAGCAGTTCTACCGCCGAGCAGTACTTC
>.|TRBJ1-4|TRBV7-8|.
CASSFDRSNEKLFF
TGTGCCAGCAGCTTTGACAGATCTAATGAAAAACTGTTTTTT
>TRBD1|TRBJ2-7|TRBV10-2|.
CASSGWDRGGGEQYF
TGCGCCAGCAGTGGATGGGACAGGGGTGGTGGCGAGCAGTACTTC
>.|TRBJ1-5|TRBV7-9|.
CASSLAAGVVGTDTQHF
TGTGCCAGCAGCTTAGCGGCGGGAGTGGTGGGAACAGATACGCAGCATTTT
>TRBD2|TRBJ2-7|TRBV7-8|.
CASSILAGDSYEQYF
TGTGCCAGCAGCATCTTAGCGGGGGACTCATACGAGCAGTACTTC
>TRBD2|TRBJ2-3|TRBV7-2|once
CASSLASSGSRADTQYF
TGTGCCAGCAGCTTAGCGAGTAGCGGGAGTCGGGCAGATACGCAGTATTTT
>.|TRBJ2-1|TRBV5-1|.
CASTLELADNEQFF
TGCGCCAGCACCTTGGAGCTAGCCGACAATGAGCAGTTCTTC
>.|TRBJ2-7|TRBV7-6|.
CASSLDAGLNEQYF
TGTGCCAGCAGCTTAGATGCAGGGTTGAACGAGCAGTACTTC
>TRBD2|TRBJ2-1|TRBV27|.
CASSPQAGPDNEQFF
TGTGCCAGCAGTCCCCAAGCGGGACCCGACAATGAGCAGTTCTTC
>TRBD2|TRBJ2-7|TRBV5-6|few
CASNTAGAGAEQYF
TGTGCCAGCAACACCGCGGGAGCAGGAGCCGAGCAGTACTTC
>.|TRBJ2-3|TRBV10-2|.
CASSDGTLMHTQYF
TGCGCCAGCAGTGATGGGACACTGATGCATACGCAGTATTTT
>TRBD2|TRBJ2-7|TRBV7-9|.
CASSSQTSGPYEQYF
TGTGCCAGCAGCTCCCAGACTAGCGGGCCCTACGAGCAGTACTTC
>.|TRBJ2-1|TRBV9|.
CASSPRTVYNEQFF
TGTGCCAGCAGCCCGAGAACGGTATACAATGAGCAGTTCTTC
>TRBD2|TRBJ2-3|TRBV10-2|.
CASSPGGGVDTDTQYF
TGCGCCAGCAGCCCCGGGGGGGGAGTCGACACAGATACGCAGTATTTT
>TRBD1|TRBJ1-1|TRBV7-9|.
CASSISDRGRGNTEAFF
TGTGCCAGCAGCATCTCGGACAGGGGGAGGGGGAACACTGAAGCTTTCTTT
>.|TRBJ1-4|TRBV12-5|.
CASGLEGEKLFF
TGTGCTAGTGGTTTGGAGGGGGAAAAACTGTTTTTT
>.|TRBJ2-1|TRBV7-9|once
CASSLGRREPYNEQFF
TGTGCCAGCAGCTTAGGTCGACGGGAGCCCTACAATGAGCAGTTCTTC
>TRBD1|TRBJ1-5|TRBV7-8|once
CASSYTGTGYPYNQAQHF
TGTGCCAGCAGCTATACCGGGACAGGCTATCCTTATAATCAGGCCCAGCATTTT
>TRBD1|TRBJ2-2|TRBV7-2|.
CASGVQGDTGELFF
TGTGCCAGCGGGGTCCAGGGGGACACCGGGGAGCTGTTTTTT
>TRBD1|TRBJ2-7|TRBV15|.
CATSSTGAVPYEQYF
TGTGCCACCAGCAGTACAGGGGCCGTCCCCTACGAGCAGTACTTC
>.|TRBJ2-7|TRBV5-1|.
CASSLATQGGYEQYF
TGCGCCAGCAGCTTGGCCACGCAGGGGGGATACGAGCAGTACTTC
>.|TRBJ1-2|TRBV11-2|.
CASSLVVQNYGYTF
TGTGCCAGCAGCTTAGTAGTACAGAACTATGGCTACACCTTC
>TRBD1|TRBJ1-1|TRBV18|.
CASSPQGQGANEAFF
TGTGCCAGCTCACCACAGGGACAGGGGGCCAATGAAGCTTTCTTT
>.|TRBJ2-5|TRBV10-3|few
CATTGAGETQYF
TGTGCCACCACGGGAGCTGGGGAGACCCAGTACTTC
>TRBD2|TRBJ2-1|TRBV7-8|.
CASSSRTSFNEQFF
TGTGCCAGCAGCTCCCGGACTAGCTTCAATGAGCAGTTCTTC
>.|TRBJ2-6|TRBV5-8|few
CASSRILVSGANGLTF
TGTGCCAGCAGCCGCATATTGGTCTCTGGGGCCAACGGCCTGACTTTC
>.|TRBJ2-7|TRBV6-5|.
CASSYSRAGYEQYF
TGTGCCAGCAGTTACTCGAGGGCGGGCTACGAGCAGTACTTC